This T cell receptor (beta chain) was recovered during a study of T cell repertoires in cytomegalovirus infection. At the level of the study: CMV epitopes used comprised recently identified HLA-C-restricted ones and well-studied HLA-B-restricted ones. Matching HLA type, along with CMV infection, was indicated by public TCR beta signatures. Overall study findings and caveats: HLA-C-restricted CMV-specific TCR beta clonotypes prevailed in the ex vivo response.

Each CDR3 protein is one row after TCRdb ran MiXCR on the reads. The table shows a few hundred thousand distinct CDR3 sequences, with about 40% occurring only once. Note on this clonotype: Its antigen is currently unknown. Because it lacks the conserved phenylalanine or tryptophan at the end, this CDR3 is likely a read error.

The receptor was isolated from a human donor in good health (CMV status not recorded). Some clones in this sample may be carry-over from other donors' samples. Sequences were derived from cultured PBMCs, sampled from culture after CMV antigen stimulation.

The CDR3 region is CASSFQADQPQHC. DNA of the CDR3: TGTGCCAGCAGCTTTCAGGCAGACCAGCCCCAGCATTGT. The V call is TRBV7-6, the J call TRBJ1-5; D is unresolved. The CDR3 loop spans 13 amino acids. The germline V gene has CDR1 SGHVS and CDR2 FNYEAQ. V shed 3 bases and J shed 7 bases, with 10 bases lying between them.